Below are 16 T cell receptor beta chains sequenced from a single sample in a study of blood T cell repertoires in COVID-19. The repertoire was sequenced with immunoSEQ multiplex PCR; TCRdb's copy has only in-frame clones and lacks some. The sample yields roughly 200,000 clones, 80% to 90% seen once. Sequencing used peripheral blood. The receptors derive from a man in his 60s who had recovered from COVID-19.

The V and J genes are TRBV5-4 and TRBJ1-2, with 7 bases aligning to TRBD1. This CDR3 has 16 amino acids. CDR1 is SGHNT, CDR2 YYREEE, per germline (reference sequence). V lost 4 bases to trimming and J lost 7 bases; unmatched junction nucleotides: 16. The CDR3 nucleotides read TGTGCCAGCAGCCCCCCCGGGGGACAGCCTTTTGCTGGCTACACCTTC. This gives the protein CASSPPGGQPFAGYTF.

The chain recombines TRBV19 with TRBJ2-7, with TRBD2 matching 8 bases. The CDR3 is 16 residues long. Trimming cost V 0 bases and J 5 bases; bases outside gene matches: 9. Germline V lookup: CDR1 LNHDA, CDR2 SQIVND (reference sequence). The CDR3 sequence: CASSIETPGLEDEQYF. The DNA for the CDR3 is TGTGCCAGTAGTATAGAAACACCGGGACTAGAGGACGAGCAGTACTTC.

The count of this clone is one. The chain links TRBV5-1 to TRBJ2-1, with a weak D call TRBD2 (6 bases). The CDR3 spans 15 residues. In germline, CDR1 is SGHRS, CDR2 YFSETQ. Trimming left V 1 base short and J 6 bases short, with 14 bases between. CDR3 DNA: TGCGCCAGCAGCTTGAACACCGGGAGTGGCAATGAGCAGTTCTTC. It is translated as CASSLNTGSGNEQFF.

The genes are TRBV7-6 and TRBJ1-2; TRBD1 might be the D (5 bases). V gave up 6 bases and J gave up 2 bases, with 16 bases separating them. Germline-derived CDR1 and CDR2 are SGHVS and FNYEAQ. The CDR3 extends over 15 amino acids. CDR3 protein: CASSPDRQGNYGYTF. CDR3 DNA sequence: TGTGCCAGCAGTCCCGACAGACAAGGGAACTATGGCTACACCTTC.

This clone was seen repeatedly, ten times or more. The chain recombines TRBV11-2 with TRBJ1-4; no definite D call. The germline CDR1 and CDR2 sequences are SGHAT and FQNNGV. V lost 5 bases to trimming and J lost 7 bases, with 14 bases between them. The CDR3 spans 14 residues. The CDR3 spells CASSEQLLSEKLFF. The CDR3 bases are TGTGCCAGCAGCGAACAGCTACTTAGTGAAAAACTGTTTTTT.

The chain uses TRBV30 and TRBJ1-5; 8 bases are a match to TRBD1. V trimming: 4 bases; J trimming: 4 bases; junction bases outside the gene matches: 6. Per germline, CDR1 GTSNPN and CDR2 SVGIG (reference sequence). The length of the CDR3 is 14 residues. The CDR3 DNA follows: TGTGCCTGGATCGGACAGGGTCCTAATCAGCCCCAGCATTTT. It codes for CAWIGQGPNQPQHF.

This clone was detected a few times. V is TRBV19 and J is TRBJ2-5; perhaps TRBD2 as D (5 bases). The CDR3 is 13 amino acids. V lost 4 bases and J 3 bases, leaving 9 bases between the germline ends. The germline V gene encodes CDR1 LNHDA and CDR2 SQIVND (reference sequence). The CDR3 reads CASSKRTEETQYF. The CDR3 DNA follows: TGTGCCAGTAGTAAGCGGACCGAAGAGACCCAGTACTTC.

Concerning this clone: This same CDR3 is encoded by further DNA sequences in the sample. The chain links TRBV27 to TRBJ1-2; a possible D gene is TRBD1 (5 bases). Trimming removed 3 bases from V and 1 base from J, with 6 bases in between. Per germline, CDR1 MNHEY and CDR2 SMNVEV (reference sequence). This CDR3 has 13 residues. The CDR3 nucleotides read TGTGCCAGCAGTTTGCAGGGTAACTATGGCTACACCTTC. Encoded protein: CASSLQGNYGYTF.

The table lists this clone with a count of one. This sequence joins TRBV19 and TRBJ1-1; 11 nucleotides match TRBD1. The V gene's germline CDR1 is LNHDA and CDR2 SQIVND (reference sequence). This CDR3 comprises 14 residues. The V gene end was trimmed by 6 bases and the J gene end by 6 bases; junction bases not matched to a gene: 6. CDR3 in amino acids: CASRRTGGFAEAFF. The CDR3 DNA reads TGTGCCAGTAGAAGGACAGGGGGCTTCGCTGAAGCTTTCTTT.

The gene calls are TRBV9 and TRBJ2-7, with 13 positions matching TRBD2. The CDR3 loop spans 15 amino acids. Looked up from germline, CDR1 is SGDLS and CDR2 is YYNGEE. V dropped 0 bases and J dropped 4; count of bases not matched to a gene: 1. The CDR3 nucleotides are TGTGCCAGCAGCGTAGGACTAGCGGGAGGTTACGAGCAGTACTTC. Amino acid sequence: CASSVGLAGGYEQYF.

The CDR3 spells CASSSSGGIPYNEQFF. DNA for the CDR3: TGTGCCAGCAGTTCATCAGGGGGCATTCCCTACAATGAGCAGTTCTTC. The chain joins TRBV28 to TRBJ2-1, with 8 bases aligning to TRBD1. Germline values: CDR1 MDHEN, CDR2 SYDVKM. Trimming took 4 bases from V and 2 from J; bases not matched to a gene: 7. CDR3 length: 16 residues.

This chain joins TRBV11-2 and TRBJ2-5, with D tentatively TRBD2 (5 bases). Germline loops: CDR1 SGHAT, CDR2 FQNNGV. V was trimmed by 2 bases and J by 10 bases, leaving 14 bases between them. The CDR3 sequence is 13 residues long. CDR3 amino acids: CASSLYLVGDQYF. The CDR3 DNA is TGTGCCAGCAGCTTATACCTCGTCGGGGACCAGTACTTC. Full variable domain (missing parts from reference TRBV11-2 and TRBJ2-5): EAGVAQSPRYKIIEKRQSVAFWCNPISGHATLYWYQQILGQGPKLLIQFQNNGVVDDSQLPKDRFSAERLKGVDSTLKIQPAKLEDSAVYLCASSLYLVGDQYFGPGTRLLVL.

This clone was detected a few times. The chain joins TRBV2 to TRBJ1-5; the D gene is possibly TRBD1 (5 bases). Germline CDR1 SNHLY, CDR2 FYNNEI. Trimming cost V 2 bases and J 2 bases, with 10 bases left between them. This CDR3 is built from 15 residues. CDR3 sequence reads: CASSEMGQGNQPQHF. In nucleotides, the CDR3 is TGTGCCAGCAGTGAAATGGGGCAAGGCAATCAGCCCCAGCATTTT.

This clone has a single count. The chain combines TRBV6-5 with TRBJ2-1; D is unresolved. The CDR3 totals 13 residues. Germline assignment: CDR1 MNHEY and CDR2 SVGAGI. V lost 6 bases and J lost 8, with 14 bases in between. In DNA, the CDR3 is TGTGCCAGCAGCCGGGTCCCCCCGCATGAGCAGTTCTTC. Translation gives CASSRVPPHEQFF.

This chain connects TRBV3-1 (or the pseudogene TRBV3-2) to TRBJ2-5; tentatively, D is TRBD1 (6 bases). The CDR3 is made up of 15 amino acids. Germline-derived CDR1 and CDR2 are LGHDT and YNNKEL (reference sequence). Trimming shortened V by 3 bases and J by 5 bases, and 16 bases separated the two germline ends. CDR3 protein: CASSQEGFRGETQYF. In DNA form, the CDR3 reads TGTGCCAGCAGCCAGGAAGGCTTTAGGGGGGAGACCCAGTACTTC.

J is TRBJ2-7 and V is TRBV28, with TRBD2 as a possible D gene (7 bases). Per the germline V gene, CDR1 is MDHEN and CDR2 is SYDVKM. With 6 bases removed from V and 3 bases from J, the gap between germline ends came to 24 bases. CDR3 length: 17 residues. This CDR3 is CASRVGGLSSGYYEQYF. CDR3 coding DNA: TGTGCCAGCAGGGTGGGGGGGCTGTCTAGCGGTTACTACGAGCAGTACTTC.